This TCR beta chain was identified in a study of neoadjuvant anti-PD-1 for oral cavity cancer. Sequencing used immunoSEQ multiplex PCR; TCRdb keeps in-frame clones, though not all of them. This sample has tens of thousands of clones, with about 83% found just once. This receptor was taken from a person aged 35-79 years with oral cavity squamous cell carcinoma. Sequenced material: PBMCs, taken before nivolumab (anti-PD-1) treatment.

The CDR3 sequence: CASSQEAGTSRREQFF. DNA for the CDR3: TGTGCCAGCAGCCAAGAGGCTGGGACTAGCAGGCGGGAGCAGTTCTTC. The rearrangement joins TRBV4-2 to TRBJ2-1; 9 nucleotides line up with TRBD2. The CDR3 sequence is 16 residues long. Germline CDR1 and CDR2: LGHNA and YNFKEQ. The V and J ends lost 0 bases and 10 bases, in that order; junction bases with no gene match: 10.